One sample yielded the 31 T cell receptor beta chains listed below, sequenced in a study of T cells in Graves' hyperthyroidism and ophthalmopathy. The TCR beta CDR3 regions underwent amplification using RNA transcripts as the source. The TCR CDR3 was amplified in a first-round RT-PCR using the HTBI primer set. A single record per CDR3 protein comes from TCRdb applying MiXCR to the multiplex PCR reads. The data show a few hundred thousand distinct CDR3 sequences, 46% seen once. Sequencing was performed on peripheral blood or thyroid tissue (not recorded which). The source is a woman between 18 and 29 years old with Graves' hyperthyroidism.

This clonotype was seen only a few times. The chain couples TRBV7-2 to TRBJ2-5; a possible D gene is TRBD1 (5 bases). Trimming removed 0 bases from V and 4 bases from J, with 9 bases in between. Germline CDR1 SGHTA, CDR2 FQGNSA. There are 14 residues in the CDR3. The CDR3 here is CASSLAHRTETQYF. The DNA of the CDR3 is TGTGCCAGCAGCTTAGCGCACAGGACAGAGACCCAGTACTTC. The whole variable domain, filled in from reference TRBV7-2 and TRBJ2-5, reads GAGVSQSPSNKVTEKGKDVELRCDPISGHTALYWYRQSLGQGLEFLIYFQGNSAPDKSGLPSDRFSAERTGGSVSTLTIQRTQQEDSAVYLCASSLAHRTETQYFGPGTRLLVL.

The rearrangement joins TRBV7-9 to TRBJ1-2, with D possibly matching TRBD1 (5 bases). Trimming cost V 5 bases and J 2 bases, with 15 bases left between them. The length of the CDR3 is 15 residues. Germline CDR1 is SEHNR and CDR2 is FQNEAQ (reference sequence). This CDR3 reads CASSQGRAGNYGYTF. The CDR3 DNA follows: TGTGCCAGCAGCCAAGGTAGGGCAGGGAACTATGGCTACACCTTC.

The genes are TRBV20-1 and TRBJ2-5; D is unclear. The CDR3 is 11 amino acids. Trimming left V 0 bases short and J 4 bases short, with 3 bases between. Germline CDR1 reads DFQATT; CDR2 reads SNEGSKA (reference sequence). CDR3 nucleotides: TGCAGTGCTAGAGATCGAGAGACCCAGTACTTC. This sequence encodes CSARDRETQYF.

This chain joins TRBV7-9 and TRBJ2-7; 12 positions match TRBD2. The CDR3 contains 15 residues. CDR1 and CDR2 (germline): SEHNR, FQNEAQ (reference sequence). V shed 5 bases, J shed 4 bases, and the junction held 6 bases outside the gene matches. The CDR3 spells CASSQQTSGSYEQYF. The DNA of the CDR3 is TGTGCCAGCAGCCAACAGACTAGCGGGAGTTACGAGCAGTACTTC.

This clonotype turned up a few times. CDR3 protein: CSVVGGFRTGQETQYF. CDR3 in DNA: TGCAGCGTTGTGGGGGGGTTCAGGACAGGCCAAGAGACCCAGTACTTC. This chain links TRBV29-1 with TRBJ2-5, with D perhaps being TRBD1 or TRBD2 (7 bases each). Germline loops: CDR1 SQVTM, CDR2 ANQGSEA. The CDR3 runs to 16 residues. The V end was cut by 4 bases, the J end by 1 base, with 19 bases between.

The CDR3 protein is CASSAPREGNQPQHF. CDR3 DNA sequence: TGTGCCAGCAGCGCGCCTCGGGAGGGCAATCAGCCCCAGCATTTT. The chain combines TRBV7-2 with TRBJ1-5; D unclear. CDR3 length: 15 amino acids. The V end lost 5 bases, the J end lost 2 bases, and 13 bases lay between the germline ends. Germline assignment: CDR1 SGHTA and CDR2 FQGNSA.

The CDR3, as DNA: TGCGCCAGCAGCTCCGGGACAGTGATCTATTCACCCCTCCACTTT. It yields the protein CASSSGTVIYSPLHF. This sequence joins TRBV5-1 and TRBJ1-6; 7 bases align to TRBD1. The CDR3 covers 15 residues. The J segment lost 8 bases and the V segment lost 3 bases, leaving 8 bases of the junction unmatched. Germline CDR1 reads SGHRS; CDR2 reads YFSETQ.

The chain links TRBV13 to TRBJ2-2; TRBD1 agrees at 8 bases. Trimming cost V 5 bases and J 2 bases; bases outside gene matches: 7. Per germline, CDR1 PRHDT and CDR2 FYEKMQ (reference sequence). The CDR3 is 16 amino acids. The CDR3 DNA is TGTGCCAGCAGCCGACGACAGGGGACTAACACCGGGGAGCTGTTTTTT. This encodes CASSRRQGTNTGELFF.

The sample holds one count of this clonotype. The chain carries TRBV20-1 and TRBJ2-5; 10 bases match TRBD2. Germline assignment: CDR1 DFQATT and CDR2 SNEGSKA (reference sequence). CDR3 size: 15 residues. V shed 6 bases and J 4 bases; nucleotides not matched to a gene: 11. This CDR3 reads CSAPAPLAGVETQYF. The CDR3 DNA reads as TGCAGTGCCCCCGCCCCTCTAGCGGGAGTAGAGACCCAGTACTTC.

J is TRBJ1-2 and V is TRBV2, with D unresolved. Trimming left V 11 bases short and J 8 bases short, with 18 bases between. Germline V gene sequence: CDR1 SNHLY, CDR2 FYNNEI. The CDR3 consists of 12 residues. The CDR3 DNA reads TGTGCCTGGAGTGTACGGGCCAAAGGCTACACCTTC. Translating it yields CAWSVRAKGYTF.

The chain carries TRBV29-1 and TRBJ1-5, with 8 bases aligning to TRBD1. This CDR3 spans 14 amino acids. Germline V gives CDR1 SQVTM, CDR2 ANQGSEA. Unmatched junction bases numbered 11, after V lost 2 bases and J lost 11 bases. This CDR3 is CSVEPLDRAETQHF. CDR3 nucleotide sequence: TGCAGCGTTGAACCCTTGGACAGGGCAGAGACCCAGCATTTT.

The chain joins TRBV4-1 to TRBJ1-1, with a possible D match to TRBD1 (6 bases). Germline CDR1 is MGHRA and CDR2 is YSYEKL. V dropped 6 bases and J dropped 7 bases, with 15 bases sitting between them. The CDR3 is made up of 13 amino acids. The CDR3 loop is CASRRRGSGEAFF. Here the CDR3 DNA reads TGCGCCAGCAGACGGAGGGGGTCGGGTGAAGCTTTCTTT.

This clonotype was seen a few times. The chain employs TRBV20-1 and TRBJ1-5; tentative D call: TRBD1 (6 bases). V was pared by 0 bases and J by 6 bases, with 21 bases between. Germline assignment: CDR1 DFQATT and CDR2 SNEGSKA (reference sequence). The CDR3 runs 17 residues. The CDR3 loop is CSARESVTGTVGQPQHF. The CDR3 region has the DNA TGCAGTGCTAGAGAAAGTGTGACAGGTACTGTAGGTCAGCCCCAGCATTTT.

The chain has TRBV7-9 and TRBJ1-2, with 12 bases identical to TRBD1. Trimming took 5 bases from V and 4 from J; bases not matched to a gene: 2. Germline V lookup: CDR1 SEHNR, CDR2 FQNEAQ (reference sequence). The CDR3 length is 14 residues. CDR3 coding DNA: TGTGCCAGCAGCGGGACAGGGGGCTCCTATGGCTACACCTTC. This encodes CASSGTGGSYGYTF.

In DNA, the CDR3 is TGTGCCAGCAGCTTAGATAGGGGGAGTGAAAAACTGTTTTTT. This sequence encodes CASSLDRGSEKLFF. This rearrangement joins TRBV7-2 to TRBJ1-4; D possibly corresponds to TRBD1 (6 bases). This CDR3 region has 14 residues. Trimming stripped 1 base from V and 7 bases from J, with 10 bases between. Looked up from germline, CDR1 is SGHTA and CDR2 is FQGNSA.

This clonotype turned up a few times. The chain carries TRBV7-9 and TRBJ2-6; the match to TRBD1 covers 7 bases. The CDR3 runs 16 residues. V lost 4 bases, J lost 1 base, and 4 bases stayed unmatched. CDR1 is SEHNR and CDR2 is FQNEAQ in the germline V gene (reference sequence). The CDR3: CASSSGQRSGANVLTF. CDR3 in DNA: TGTGCCAGCAGCTCGGGACAGCGATCTGGGGCCAACGTCCTGACTTTC.

The table lists this clonotype with a few counts. The chain couples TRBV2 to TRBJ2-2, with 10 bases that match TRBD2. This CDR3 contains 14 residues. In germline, CDR1 is SNHLY, CDR2 FYNNEI. Trimming at V came to 5 bases and at J to 7 bases, leaving 4 bases not matched to a gene. The CDR3 DNA follows: TGTGCCAGCAGTACCCTAGCGGGAGTCGGGGAGCTGTTTTTT. Translation gives CASSTLAGVGELFF.

The chain has TRBV6-5 and TRBJ2-5, with 7 positions matching TRBD2. The length of the CDR3 is 14 residues. Germline CDR1 reads MNHEY; CDR2 reads SVGAGI. After removal of 5 bases from V and 2 bases from J, the junction contained 5 bases not matched to a gene. This CDR3 reads CASSPAGIQETQYF. CDR3 sequence (DNA): TGTGCCAGCAGTCCAGCGGGGATTCAAGAGACCCAGTACTTC.

This clonotype has a handful of counts. The chain carries TRBV6-5 and TRBJ1-3; D uncertain. Per the germline V gene, CDR1 is MNHEY and CDR2 is SVGAGI. V was pared by 0 bases and J by 3 bases, with 12 bases between. The length of the CDR3 is 16 residues. For the CDR3, the DNA is TGTGCCAGCAGTTACTCCGACGGCAGGAGTGGAAACACCATATATTTT. Its protein is CASSYSDGRSGNTIYF.

The chain couples TRBV5-1 to TRBJ1-3; D uncertain. The CDR3 runs 15 residues. V dropped 4 bases and J dropped 0 bases, with 11 bases sitting between them. From germline, CDR1 is SGHRS and CDR2 YFSETQ. DNA for the CDR3: TGCGCCAGCAGCCCCGACGGAGACTCTGGAAACACCATATATTTT. It translates to CASSPDGDSGNTIYF.

V usage is TRBV19 and J usage is TRBJ1-1, with 12 bases identical to TRBD1. CDR1 and CDR2 (germline): LNHDA, SQIVND (reference sequence). The length of the CDR3 is 16 residues. Trimming removed 6 bases from V and 10 bases from J; junction bases left unmatched: 15. For the CDR3, the DNA is TGTGCCAGTAGCTCAGGACCGGGACAGGGGGCAGAAGGAGCTTTCTTT. Translated: CASSSGPGQGAEGAFF.

This clonotype has only a few counts. V is TRBV10-3 and J is TRBJ1-2; 11 positions match TRBD1. Germline V gives CDR1 ENHRY, CDR2 SYGVKD. The CDR3 is 14 amino acids. V was clipped by 4 bases and J by 4 bases; unmatched bases: 2. The CDR3 nucleotides are TGTGCCATCAGTGTTGGGACAGGGGGCTATGGCTACACCTTC. It specifies CAISVGTGGYGYTF.

This clonotype has ten or more counts. The V and J genes are TRBV24-1 and TRBJ1-5; D gene ambiguous. CDR3 size: 13 residues. V lost 5 bases and J lost 4, with 8 bases in between. Germline V CDR1 and CDR2: KGHDR, SFDVKD. The CDR3 reads CATSAAGNQPQHF. DNA for the CDR3: TGTGCCACCAGTGCCGCAGGAAATCAGCCCCAGCATTTT.

This clonotype was counted at least ten times. DNA for the CDR3: TGTGCCACCAGTGCAAGCGGGGAAGAGACCCAGTACTTC. Protein: CATSASGEETQYF. The chain combines TRBV24-1 with TRBJ2-5; 7 positions agree with TRBD2. This CDR3 region has 13 residues. Germline CDR1 and CDR2: KGHDR and SFDVKD. Trimming removed 5 bases from V and 3 bases from J; junction bases left unmatched: 2.

This chain uses TRBV7-2 with TRBJ1-5; 8 nucleotides match TRBD1. The CDR3 contains 15 residues. V lost 5 bases, J lost 7 bases, and 10 bases stayed unmatched. The germline gives CDR1 SGHTA, CDR2 FQGNSA. CDR3 DNA sequence: TGTGCCAGCAGCCAAGAAGGACAGGGCGGGCAGCCCCAGCATTTT. Protein sequence: CASSQEGQGGQPQHF.

This rearrangement joins TRBV29-1 to TRBJ2-5, with 8 positions matching TRBD2. CDR3 length: 13 residues. Germline values: CDR1 SQVTM, CDR2 ANQGSEA. V was clipped by 6 bases and J by 5 bases; unmatched bases: 8. CDR3 in DNA: TGCAGCGTAGTTTCGGGAGGGGGTGAGACCCAGTACTTC. As protein: CSVVSGGGETQYF.

This clonotype came up a few times. DNA for the CDR3: TGTGCCAGCAGTTTCCAACCAGGAACTGGCTATGGCTACACCTTC. Amino acid sequence: CASSFQPGTGYGYTF. The chain carries TRBV6-5 and TRBJ1-2; D call uncertain. Trimming removed 4 bases at V and 4 bases at J, with 16 bases between. This CDR3 contains 15 residues. The germline gives CDR1 MNHEY, CDR2 SVGAGI.

Note on this clonotype: Germline is not matched at one junction end, which may reflect a read error. This chain's CDR3 is CASSSGTQGTQYF. CDR3 DNA: TGTGCCAGCTCTTCCGGGACTCAAGGGACCCAGTACTTC. The V and J genes are TRBV12-3 or TRBV12-4 and TRBJ2-5, with a weak D call TRBD2 (6 bases). The CDR3 covers 13 residues.

This clonotype was seen more than once but under ten times. The rearrangement joins TRBV14 to TRBJ1-1; D gene ambiguous. Trimming removed 4 bases from V and 1 base from J, with 10 bases in between. The CDR3 runs to 14 residues. CDR1 and CDR2 from the germline V gene are SGHDN and FVKESK. CDR3 sequence reads: CASSLRHGNTEAFF. DNA of the CDR3: TGTGCCAGCAGCCTGCGACACGGGAACACTGAAGCTTTCTTT.

Notes on this clonotype: No conserved phenylalanine or tryptophan ends this CDR3, so it is likely a read error. The limits of the CDR3 on the DNA are not certain, so only TCRdb's listed CDR3 is given. This rearrangement joins TRBV12-3 or TRBV12-4 to TRBJ2-2. The CDR3 extends over 13 residues, inclusive of both ends. CDR3 residues: CASSAYEHRGAVV.

The chain has TRBV29-1 and TRBJ2-5, with 8 bases identical to TRBD2. With 1 base clipped from V and 5 bases from J, the junction kept 3 bases outside the gene matches. Germline-derived CDR1 and CDR2 are SQVTM and ANQGSEA. CDR3 length: 13 amino acids. CDR3 in DNA: TGCAGCGTTGAAGTAGCGGGGCCGGAGACCCAGTACTTC. This sequence encodes CSVEVAGPETQYF.